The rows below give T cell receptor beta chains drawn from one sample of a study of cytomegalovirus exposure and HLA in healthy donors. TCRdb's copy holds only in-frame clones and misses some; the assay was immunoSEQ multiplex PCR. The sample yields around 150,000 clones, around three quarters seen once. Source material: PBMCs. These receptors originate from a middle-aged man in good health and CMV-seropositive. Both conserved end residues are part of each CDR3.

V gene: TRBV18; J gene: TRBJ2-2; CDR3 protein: CASSPLGKASGPNTGELFF
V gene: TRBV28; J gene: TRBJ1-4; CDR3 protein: CASSLQVQKLFF
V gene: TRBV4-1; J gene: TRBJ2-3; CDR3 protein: CASSPREPLVDTQYF
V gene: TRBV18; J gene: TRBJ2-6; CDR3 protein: CASSHSGQIISGANVLTF
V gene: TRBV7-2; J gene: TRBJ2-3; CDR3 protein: CASSFPSSGDITDTQYF
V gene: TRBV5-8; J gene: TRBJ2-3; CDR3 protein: CASIGLAGASLSTDTQYF
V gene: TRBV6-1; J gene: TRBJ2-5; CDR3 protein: CASSEGAVLLGTQYF
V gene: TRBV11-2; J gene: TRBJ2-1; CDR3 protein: CASSLVIAGIYNEQFF
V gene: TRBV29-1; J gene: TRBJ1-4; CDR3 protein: CSVEDRGGANEKLFF
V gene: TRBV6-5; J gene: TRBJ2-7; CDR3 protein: CASRPSGGALYEQYF
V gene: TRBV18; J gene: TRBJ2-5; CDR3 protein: CASSPWVAGAQETQYF
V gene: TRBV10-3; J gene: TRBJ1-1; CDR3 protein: CAIRAGQTYTEAFF
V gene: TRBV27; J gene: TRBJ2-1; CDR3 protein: CASSLQGRTYNEQFF
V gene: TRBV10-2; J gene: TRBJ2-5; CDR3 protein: CASMGSGGEETQYF
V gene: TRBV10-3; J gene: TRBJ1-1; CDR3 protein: CAISDPGTVNTEAFF
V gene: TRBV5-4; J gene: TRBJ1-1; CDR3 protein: CASGRRDTEAFF
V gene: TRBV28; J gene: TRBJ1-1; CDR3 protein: CASSRIDRGPTEAFF
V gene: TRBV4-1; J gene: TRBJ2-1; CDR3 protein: CASSQEAGLAGDNEQFF
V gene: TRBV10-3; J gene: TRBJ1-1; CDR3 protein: CAIRRDSTYTEAFF
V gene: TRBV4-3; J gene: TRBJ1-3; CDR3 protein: CASGGVGTGYSGNTIYF
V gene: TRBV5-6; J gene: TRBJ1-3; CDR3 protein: CASSLWGGSGNTIYF
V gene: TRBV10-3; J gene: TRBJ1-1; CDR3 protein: CAMEDRGNTEAFF
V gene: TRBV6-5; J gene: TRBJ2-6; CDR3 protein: CASSSVASGANVLTF
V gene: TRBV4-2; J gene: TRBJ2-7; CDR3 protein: CASSQDSGTLAGEQYF
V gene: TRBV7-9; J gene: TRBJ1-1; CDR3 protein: CASSAGTENTEAFF
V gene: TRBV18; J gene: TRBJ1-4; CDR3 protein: CASSPPGQGTNEKLFF
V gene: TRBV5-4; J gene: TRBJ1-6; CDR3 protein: CASSSGLNNSPLHF
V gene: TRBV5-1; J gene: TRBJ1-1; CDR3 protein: CASSPNRARFEAFF
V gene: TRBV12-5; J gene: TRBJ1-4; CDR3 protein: CASALSMVPDSHEKLFF
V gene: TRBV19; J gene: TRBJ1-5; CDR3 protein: CASRPTGGTGTNQPQHF
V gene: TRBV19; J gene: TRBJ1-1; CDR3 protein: CASSTEGQGISLNTEAFF
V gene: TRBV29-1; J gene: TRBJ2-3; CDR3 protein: CSVEDGTSTDTQYF
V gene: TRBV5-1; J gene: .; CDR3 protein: CASSLGTSNSYEQYF
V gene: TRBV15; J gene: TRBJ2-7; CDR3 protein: CATSTRTGLSSYEQYF
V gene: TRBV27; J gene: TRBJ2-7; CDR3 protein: CASSLGSKPYEQYF
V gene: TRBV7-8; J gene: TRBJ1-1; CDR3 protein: CASSFREDRVNTEAFF
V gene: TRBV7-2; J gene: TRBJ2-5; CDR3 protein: CASSLMGRESVTQYF
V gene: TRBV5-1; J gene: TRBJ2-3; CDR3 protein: CASRLGGASTDTQYF
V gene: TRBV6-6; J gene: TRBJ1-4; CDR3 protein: CASSYQGSDEKLFF
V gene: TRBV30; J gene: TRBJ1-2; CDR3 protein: CAWSRGVGGQGYTF